This T cell receptor beta chain was sequenced for a study of neurological immune-mediated disorders. The germline gives CDR1 SGHTA, CDR2 FQGNSA. This CDR3 spans 13 amino acids. V lost 1 base to trimming and J lost 4 bases, with 7 bases between them. Sequencing runs each generated in excess of 200 million TCR-beta sequences derived from 15-18 subjects. Each CDR3 protein gets one entry after TCRdb re-called the 5' RACE reads with MiXCR. This table has 45,000 to 50,000 distinct CDR3 sequences, just under 4.5% appearing once. In its sample, this clonotype was seen many times. The receptor's source is a woman aged 55-70 years with multiple sclerosis. Sample: PBMCs. The rearrangement links TRBV7-2 to TRBJ2-5; D is uncertain. CDR3: CASSLGIRETQYF. The CDR3, as DNA: TGTGCCAGCAGCTTAGGGATCCGAGAGACCCAGTACTTC.